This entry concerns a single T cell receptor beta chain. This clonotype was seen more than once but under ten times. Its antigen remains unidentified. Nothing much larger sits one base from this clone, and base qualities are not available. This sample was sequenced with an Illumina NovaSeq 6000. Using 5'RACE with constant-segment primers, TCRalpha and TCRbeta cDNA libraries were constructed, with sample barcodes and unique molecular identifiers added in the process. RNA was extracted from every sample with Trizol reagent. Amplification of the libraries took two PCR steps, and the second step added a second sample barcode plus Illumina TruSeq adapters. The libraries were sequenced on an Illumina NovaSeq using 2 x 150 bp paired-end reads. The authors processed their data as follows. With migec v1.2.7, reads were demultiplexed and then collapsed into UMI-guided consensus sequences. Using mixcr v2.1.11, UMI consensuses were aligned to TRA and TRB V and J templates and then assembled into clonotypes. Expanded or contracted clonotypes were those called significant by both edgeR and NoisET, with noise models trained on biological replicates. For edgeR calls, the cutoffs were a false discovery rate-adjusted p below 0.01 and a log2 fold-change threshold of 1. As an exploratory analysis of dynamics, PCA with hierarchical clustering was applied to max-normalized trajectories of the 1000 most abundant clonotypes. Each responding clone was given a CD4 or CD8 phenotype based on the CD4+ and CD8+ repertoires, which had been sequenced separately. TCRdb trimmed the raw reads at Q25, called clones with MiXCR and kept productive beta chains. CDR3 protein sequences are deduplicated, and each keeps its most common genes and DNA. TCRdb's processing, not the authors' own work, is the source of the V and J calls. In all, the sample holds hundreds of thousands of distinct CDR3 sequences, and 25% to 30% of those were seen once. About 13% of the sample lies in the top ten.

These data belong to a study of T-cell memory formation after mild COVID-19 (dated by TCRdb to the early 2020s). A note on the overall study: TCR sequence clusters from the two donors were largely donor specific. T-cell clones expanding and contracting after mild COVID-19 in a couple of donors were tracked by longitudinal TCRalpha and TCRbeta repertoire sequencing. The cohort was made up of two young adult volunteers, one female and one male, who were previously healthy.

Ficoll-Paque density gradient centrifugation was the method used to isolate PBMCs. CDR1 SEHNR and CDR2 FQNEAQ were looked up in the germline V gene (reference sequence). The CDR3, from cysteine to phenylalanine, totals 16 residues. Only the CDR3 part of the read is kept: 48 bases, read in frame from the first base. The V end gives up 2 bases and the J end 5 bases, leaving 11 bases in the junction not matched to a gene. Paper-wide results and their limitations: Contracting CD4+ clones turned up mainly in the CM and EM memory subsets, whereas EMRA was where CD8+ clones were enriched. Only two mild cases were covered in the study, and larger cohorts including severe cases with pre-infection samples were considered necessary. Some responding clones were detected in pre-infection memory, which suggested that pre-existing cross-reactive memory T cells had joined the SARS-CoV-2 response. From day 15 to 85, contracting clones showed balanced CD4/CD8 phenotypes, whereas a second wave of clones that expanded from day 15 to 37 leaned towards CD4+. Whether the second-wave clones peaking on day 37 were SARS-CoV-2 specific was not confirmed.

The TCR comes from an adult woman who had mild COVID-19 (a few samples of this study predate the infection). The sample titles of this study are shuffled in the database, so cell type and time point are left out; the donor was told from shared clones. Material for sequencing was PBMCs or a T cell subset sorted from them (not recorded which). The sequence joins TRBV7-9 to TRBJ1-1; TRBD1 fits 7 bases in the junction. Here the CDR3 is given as CASSLRGPRAGTEAFF. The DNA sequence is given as TGTGCCAGCAGCTTAAGGGGGCCCAGGGCGGGAACTGAAGCTTTCTTT. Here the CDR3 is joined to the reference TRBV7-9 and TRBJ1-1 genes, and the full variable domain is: DTGVSQNPRHKITKRGQNVTFRCDPISEHNRLYWYRQTLGQGPEFLTYFQNEAQLEKSRLLSDRFSAERPKGSFSTLEIQRTEQGDSAMYLCASSLRGPRAGTEAFFGQGTRLTVV.